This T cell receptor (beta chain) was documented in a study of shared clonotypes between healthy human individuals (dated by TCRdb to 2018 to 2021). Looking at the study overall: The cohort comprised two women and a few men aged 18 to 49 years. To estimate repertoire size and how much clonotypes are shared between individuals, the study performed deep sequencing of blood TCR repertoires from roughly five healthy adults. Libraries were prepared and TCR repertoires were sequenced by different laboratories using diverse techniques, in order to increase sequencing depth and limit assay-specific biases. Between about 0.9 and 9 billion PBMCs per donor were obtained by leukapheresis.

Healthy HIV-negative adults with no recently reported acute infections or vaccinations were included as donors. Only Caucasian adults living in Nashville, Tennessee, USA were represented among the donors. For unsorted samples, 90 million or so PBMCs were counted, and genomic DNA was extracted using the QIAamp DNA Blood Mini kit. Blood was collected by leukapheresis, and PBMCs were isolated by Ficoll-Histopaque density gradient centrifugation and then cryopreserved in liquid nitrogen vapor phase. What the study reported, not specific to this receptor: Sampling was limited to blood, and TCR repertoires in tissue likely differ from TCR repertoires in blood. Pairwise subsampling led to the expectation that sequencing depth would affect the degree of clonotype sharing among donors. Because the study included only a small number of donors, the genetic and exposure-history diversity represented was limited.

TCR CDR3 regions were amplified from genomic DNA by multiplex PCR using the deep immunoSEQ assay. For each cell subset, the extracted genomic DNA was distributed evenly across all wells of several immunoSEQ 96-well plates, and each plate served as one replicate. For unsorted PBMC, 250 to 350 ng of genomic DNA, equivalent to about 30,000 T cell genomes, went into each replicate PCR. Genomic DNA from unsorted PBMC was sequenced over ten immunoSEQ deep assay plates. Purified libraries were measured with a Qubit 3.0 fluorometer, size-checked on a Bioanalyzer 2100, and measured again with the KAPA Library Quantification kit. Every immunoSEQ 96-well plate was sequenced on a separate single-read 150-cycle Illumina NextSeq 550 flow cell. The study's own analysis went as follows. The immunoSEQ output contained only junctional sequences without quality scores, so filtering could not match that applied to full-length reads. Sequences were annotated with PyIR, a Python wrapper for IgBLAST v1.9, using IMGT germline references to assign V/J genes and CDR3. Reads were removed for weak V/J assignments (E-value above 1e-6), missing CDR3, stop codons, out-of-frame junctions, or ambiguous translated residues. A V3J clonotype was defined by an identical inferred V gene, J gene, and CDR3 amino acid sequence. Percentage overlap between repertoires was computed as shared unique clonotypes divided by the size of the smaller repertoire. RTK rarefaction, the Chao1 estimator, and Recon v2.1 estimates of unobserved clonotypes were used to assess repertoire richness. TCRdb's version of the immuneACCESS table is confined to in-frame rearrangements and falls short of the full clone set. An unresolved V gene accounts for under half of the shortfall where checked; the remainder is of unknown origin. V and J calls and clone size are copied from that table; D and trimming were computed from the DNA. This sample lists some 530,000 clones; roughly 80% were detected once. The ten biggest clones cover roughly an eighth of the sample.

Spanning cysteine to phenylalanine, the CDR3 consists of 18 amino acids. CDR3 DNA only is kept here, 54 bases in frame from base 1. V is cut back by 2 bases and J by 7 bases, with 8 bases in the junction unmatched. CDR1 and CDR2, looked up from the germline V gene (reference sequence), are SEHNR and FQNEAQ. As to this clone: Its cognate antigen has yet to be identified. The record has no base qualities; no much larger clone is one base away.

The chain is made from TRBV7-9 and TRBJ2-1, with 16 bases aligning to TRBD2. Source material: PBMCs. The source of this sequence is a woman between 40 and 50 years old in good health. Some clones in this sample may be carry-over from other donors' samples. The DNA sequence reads TGTGCCAGCAGCTTAAGGGGACTAGCGGGAGGGCCGGGGAATGAGCAGTTCTTC. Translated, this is CASSLRGLAGGPGNEQFF.